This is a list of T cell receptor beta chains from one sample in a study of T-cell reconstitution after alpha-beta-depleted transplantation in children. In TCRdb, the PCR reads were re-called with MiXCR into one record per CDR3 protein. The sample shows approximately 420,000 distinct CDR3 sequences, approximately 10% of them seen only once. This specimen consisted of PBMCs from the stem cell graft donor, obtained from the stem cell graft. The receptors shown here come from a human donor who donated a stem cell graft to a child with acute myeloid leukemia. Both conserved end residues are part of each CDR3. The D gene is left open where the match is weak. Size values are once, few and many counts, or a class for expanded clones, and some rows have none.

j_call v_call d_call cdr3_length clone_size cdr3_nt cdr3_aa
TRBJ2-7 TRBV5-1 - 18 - TGCGCCAGCAGCTTGGTCCCCGGCTGGGGGGGCCCCAGCGGAGAGCAGTACTTC CASSLVPGWGGPSGEQYF
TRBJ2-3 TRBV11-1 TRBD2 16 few TGTGCCAGCAGCTTAGTGTCTAGCGGTATCACAGATACGCAGTATTTT CASSLVSSGITDTQYF
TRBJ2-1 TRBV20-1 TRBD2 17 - TGCAGTGCTAGAGATGGCAATAGCGGGAGGGCCCCGGGGGAGCAGTTCTTC CSARDGNSGRAPGEQFF
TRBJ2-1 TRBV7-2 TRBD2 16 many TGTGCCAGCAGCTTAGCGGGCGGGAGGACCGTTAATGAGCAGTTCTTC CASSLAGGRTVNEQFF
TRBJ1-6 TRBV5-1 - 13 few TGCGCCAGCAGAACAGGCTATAATTCACCCCTCCACTTT CASRTGYNSPLHF
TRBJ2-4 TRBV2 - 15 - TGTGCCAGCAGCGCCCAGGGCAGTTCCAAAAACATTCAGTACTTC CASSAQGSSKNIQYF
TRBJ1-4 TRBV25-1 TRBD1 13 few TGTGCCAGCAGCGGGACAGGGTACGAAAAACTGTTTTTT CASSGTGYEKLFF
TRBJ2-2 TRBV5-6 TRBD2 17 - TGTGCCAGCAGCTTGGGGCTAGCGGGGCTTAACACCGGGGAGCTGTTTTTT CASSLGLAGLNTGELFF
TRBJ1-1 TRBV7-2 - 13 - TGTGCCAGCACCGTGTCGGGAGGCACTGAAGCTTTCTTT CASTVSGGTEAFF
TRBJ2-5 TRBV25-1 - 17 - TGTGCCAGCAGTGAAGAGGGTTCCAGGGTATCGGGAGAGACCCAGTACTTC CASSEEGSRVSGETQYF
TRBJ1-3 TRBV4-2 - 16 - TGTGCCATCGGCTCGGAGGTCGGCTGCTTTGGAAACACCATATATTTT CAIGSEVGCFGNTIYF
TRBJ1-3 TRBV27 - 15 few TGTGCCAGCAGACAGGGCCCAACCTCTGGAAACACCATATATTTT CASRQGPTSGNTIYF
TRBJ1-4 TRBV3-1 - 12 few TGTGCCAGCAGCCACAGTAATGAAAAACTGTTTTTT CASSHSNEKLFF
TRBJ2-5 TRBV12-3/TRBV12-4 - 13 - TGTGCCAGCAGTTTATTGGAGGGAGAGACCCAGTACTTC CASSLLEGETQYF
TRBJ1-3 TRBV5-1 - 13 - TGCGCCAGCAGCGTAGACGGTGGAAACACCATATATTTT CASSVDGGNTIYF
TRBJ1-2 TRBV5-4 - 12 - TGTGCCAGCAGGCGGACCGATTATGGCTACACCTTC CASRRTDYGYTF
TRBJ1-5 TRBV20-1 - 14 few TGCAGTGCTAAGGGGCATGGGGTCGGGCAGCCCCAGCATTTT CSAKGHGVGQPQHF
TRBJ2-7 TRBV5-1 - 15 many TGCGCCAGCAGCTTGGTGGGACAAGGGGAAGGAGAGCAGTACTTC CASSLVGQGEGEQYF
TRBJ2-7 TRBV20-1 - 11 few TGCAGTGCTCAGTCCTTGGAAGAGCAGTACTTC CSAQSLEEQYF
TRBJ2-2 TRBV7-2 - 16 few TGTGCCAGCAGCTCCCGGGGCACAATCCGCACCGGGGAGCTGTTTTTT CASSSRGTIRTGELFF
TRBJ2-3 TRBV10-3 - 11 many TGTGCCATCAGGGCGGGAGATACGCAGTATTTT CAIRAGDTQYF
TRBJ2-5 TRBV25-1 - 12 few TGTGCCAGCAGTGAACAGCTCGAGACCCAGTACTTC CASSEQLETQYF
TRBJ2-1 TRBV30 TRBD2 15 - TGTGCCTGGAGTGTCGGCGGGAGGGCCGTCGGTGAGCAGTTCTTC CAWSVGGRAVGEQFF
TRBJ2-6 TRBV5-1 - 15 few TGCGCCAGCAGCTTGGGCTGGGAAGGGGCCAACGTCCTGACTTTC CASSLGWEGANVLTF
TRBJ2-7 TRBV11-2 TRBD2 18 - TGTGCCAGCAGCTCGCGCCCGGGACTAGCGGGGTCCTCCTACGAGCAGTACTTC CASSSRPGLAGSSYEQYF
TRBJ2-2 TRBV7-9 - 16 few TGTGCCAGCAGCCCAGTGGGCTTGGCGAACACCGGGGAGCTGTTTTTT CASSPVGLANTGELFF
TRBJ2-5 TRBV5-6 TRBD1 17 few TGTGCCAGCAGCTTGGTTCATCCTGGACAGGGGACGCAGACCCAGTACTTC CASSLVHPGQGTQTQYF
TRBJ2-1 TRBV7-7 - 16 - TGTGCTAGCAGCCCGTCCCCCCTTGGGAAAATCAATGAGCAGTTCTTC CASSPSPLGKINEQFF
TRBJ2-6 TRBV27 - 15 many TGTGCCAGCAGTTTGGGGGTAGCTGGGGCCAACGTCCTGACTTTC CASSLGVAGANVLTF
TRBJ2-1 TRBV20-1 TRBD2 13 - TGCAGTGCTTATAGACCGGGGAGGGATGAGCAGTTCTTC CSAYRPGRDEQFF
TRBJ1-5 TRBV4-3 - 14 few TGCGCCAGCAGCCAAGGATGGGGGAGTCAGCCCCAGCATTTT CASSQGWGSQPQHF
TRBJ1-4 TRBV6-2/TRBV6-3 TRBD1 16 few TGTGCCAGCAGCACACCCCAGGGGGACGGAAGAGAAAAACTGTTTTTT CASSTPQGDGREKLFF
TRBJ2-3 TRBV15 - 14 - TGTGCCACCGCAATAAGCGGATACACAGATACGCAGTATTTT CATAISGYTDTQYF